This T cell receptor (beta chain) was recorded in a study of identifying expanded T cells in peripheral blood. Findings and limits, study-wide: Over two and four weeks, about 17 and 20 clones changed, versus around 1.3 between replicates.

Comment on this clone: Its specificity is unknown.

Germline V lookup: CDR1 MNHEY, CDR2 SMNVEV (reference sequence). The V segment lost 4 bases and the J segment 9 bases; nucleotides outside the gene matches: 8. The CDR3 sequence is 15 residues long. Using immunoSEQ multiplex PCR, the repertoire was profiled, and TCRdb retains in-frame clones only, with some absent. The sample holds over 85,000 clones, roughly 88% seen once. During the collection period, no donor immune events like infections were recorded. The chain uses TRBV27 and TRBJ1-6; 8 positions match TRBD1. The sequenced material came from blood. This clonotype was obtained from a person aged 18 to 75 in good health. CDR3 in DNA: TGTGCCAGCAGTTCGGACAGGGTTCATTCTTCACCCCTCCACTTT. This translates into CASSSDRVHSSPLHF.